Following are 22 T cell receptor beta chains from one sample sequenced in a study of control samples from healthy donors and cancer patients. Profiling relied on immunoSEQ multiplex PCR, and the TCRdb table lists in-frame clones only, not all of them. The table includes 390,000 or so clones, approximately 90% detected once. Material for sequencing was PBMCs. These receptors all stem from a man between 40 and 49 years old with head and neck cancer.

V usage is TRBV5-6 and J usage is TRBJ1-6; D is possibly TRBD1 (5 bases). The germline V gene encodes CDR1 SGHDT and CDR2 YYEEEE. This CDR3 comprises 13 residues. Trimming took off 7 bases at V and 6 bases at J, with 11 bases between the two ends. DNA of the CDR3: TGTGCCAGCCGATCCAGGGTTAATTCACCCCTCCACTTT. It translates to CASRSRVNSPLHF.

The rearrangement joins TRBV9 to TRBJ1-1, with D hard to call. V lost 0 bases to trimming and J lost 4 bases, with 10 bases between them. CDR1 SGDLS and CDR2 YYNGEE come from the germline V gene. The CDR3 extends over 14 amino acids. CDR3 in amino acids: CASSVDTRGTEAFF. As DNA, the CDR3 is TGTGCCAGCAGCGTAGACACCCGCGGCACTGAAGCTTTCTTT.

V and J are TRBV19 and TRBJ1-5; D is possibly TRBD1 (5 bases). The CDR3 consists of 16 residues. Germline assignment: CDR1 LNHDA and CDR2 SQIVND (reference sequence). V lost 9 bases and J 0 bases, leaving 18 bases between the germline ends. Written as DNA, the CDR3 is TGTGCCAGCCGCCCAAAAGGGGATGGTAGCAATCAGCCCCAGCATTTT. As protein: CASRPKGDGSNQPQHF.

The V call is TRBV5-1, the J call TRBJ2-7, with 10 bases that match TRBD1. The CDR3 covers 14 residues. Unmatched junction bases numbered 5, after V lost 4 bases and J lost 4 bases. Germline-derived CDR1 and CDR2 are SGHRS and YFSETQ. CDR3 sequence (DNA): TGCGCCAGCAGCGGACAGGGGGACGGTTACGAGCAGTACTTC. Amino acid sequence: CASSGQGDGYEQYF.

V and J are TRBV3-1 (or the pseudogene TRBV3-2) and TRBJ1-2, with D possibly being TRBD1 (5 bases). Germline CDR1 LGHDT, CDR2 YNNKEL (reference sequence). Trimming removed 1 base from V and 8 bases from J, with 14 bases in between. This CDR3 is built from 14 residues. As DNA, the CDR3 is TGTGCCAGCAGCCAAGTAGGGACCCGGGAAGGCTACACCTTC. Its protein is CASSQVGTREGYTF.

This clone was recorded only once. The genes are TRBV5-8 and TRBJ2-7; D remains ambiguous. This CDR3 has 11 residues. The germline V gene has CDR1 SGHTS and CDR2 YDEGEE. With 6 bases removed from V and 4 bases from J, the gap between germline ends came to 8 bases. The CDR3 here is CASTTQYEQYF. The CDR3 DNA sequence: TGTGCCAGCACAACACAGTACGAGCAGTACTTC.

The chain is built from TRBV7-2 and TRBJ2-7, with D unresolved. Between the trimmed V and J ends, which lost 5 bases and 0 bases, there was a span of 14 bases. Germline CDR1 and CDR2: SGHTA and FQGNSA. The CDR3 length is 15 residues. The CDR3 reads CASSIPETGSYEQYF. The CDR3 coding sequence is TGTGCCAGCAGCATACCCGAGACGGGCTCCTACGAGCAGTACTTC.

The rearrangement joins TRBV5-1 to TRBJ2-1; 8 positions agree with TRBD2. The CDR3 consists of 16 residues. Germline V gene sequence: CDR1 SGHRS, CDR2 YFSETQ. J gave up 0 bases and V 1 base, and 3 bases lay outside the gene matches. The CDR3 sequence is CASSLSSGLSYNEQFF. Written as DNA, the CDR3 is TGCGCCAGCAGCTTGTCTAGCGGGCTCTCCTACAATGAGCAGTTCTTC.

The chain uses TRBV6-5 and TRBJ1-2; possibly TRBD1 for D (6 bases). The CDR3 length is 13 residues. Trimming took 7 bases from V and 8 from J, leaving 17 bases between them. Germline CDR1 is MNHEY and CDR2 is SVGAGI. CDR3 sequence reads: CASTQGNPSGYTF. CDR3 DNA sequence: TGTGCCAGCACCCAGGGGAACCCCAGCGGCTACACCTTC.

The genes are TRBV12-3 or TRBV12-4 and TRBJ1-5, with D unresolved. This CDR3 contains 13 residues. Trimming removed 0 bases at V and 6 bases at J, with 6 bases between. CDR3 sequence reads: CASSLAGSQPQHF. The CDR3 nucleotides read TGTGCCAGCAGTTTAGCAGGAAGTCAGCCCCAGCATTTT.

The CDR3 is CAWTRTGFTGELFF. The DNA for the CDR3 is TGTGCCTGGACTCGGACAGGGTTCACCGGGGAGCTGTTTTTT. This rearrangement joins TRBV30 to TRBJ2-2; 8 bases match TRBD1. CDR3 length equals 14 residues. The germline gives CDR1 GTSNPN, CDR2 SVGIG (reference sequence). Trimming cost V 4 bases and J 4 bases; bases outside gene matches: 5.

The CDR3 nucleotides read TGTGCCAGCAGTTGGGGGAAGGGAGAGAATGAAAAACTGTTTTTT. Amino acid sequence: CASSWGKGENEKLFF. The chain recombines TRBV28 with TRBJ1-4, with D possibly TRBD1 on 5 matching bases. The CDR3 sequence is 15 residues long. The germline V gene has CDR1 MDHEN and CDR2 SYDVKM. With 4 bases removed from V and 5 bases from J, the gap between germline ends came to 14 bases. Full variable domain (outside the CDR3, taken from reference TRBV28 and TRBJ1-4): DVKVTQSSRYLVKRTGEKVFLECVQDMDHENMFWYRQDPGLGLRLIYFSYDVKMKEKGDIPEGYSVSREKKERFSLILESASTNQTSMYLCASSWGKGENEKLFFGSGTQLSVL.

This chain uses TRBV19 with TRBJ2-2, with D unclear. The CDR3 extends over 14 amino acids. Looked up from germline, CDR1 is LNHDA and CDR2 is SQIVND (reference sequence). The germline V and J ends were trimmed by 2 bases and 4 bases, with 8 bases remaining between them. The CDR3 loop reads CASSIQQSTGELFF. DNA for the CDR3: TGTGCCAGTAGTATACAACAATCCACCGGGGAGCTGTTTTTT.

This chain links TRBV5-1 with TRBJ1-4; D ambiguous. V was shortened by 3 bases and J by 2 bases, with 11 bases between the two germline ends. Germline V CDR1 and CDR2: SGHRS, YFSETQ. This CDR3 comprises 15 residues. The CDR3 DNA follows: TGCGCCAGCAGCTGGAGTGGAGGGACTAATGAAAAACTGTTTTTT. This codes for CASSWSGGTNEKLFF.

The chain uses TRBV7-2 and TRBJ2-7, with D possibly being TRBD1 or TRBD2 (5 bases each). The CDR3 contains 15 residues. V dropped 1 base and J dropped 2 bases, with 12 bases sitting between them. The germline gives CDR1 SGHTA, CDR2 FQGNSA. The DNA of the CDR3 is TGTGCCAGCAGCTTAGAAGGGGTAGCGACCTACGAGCAGTACTTC. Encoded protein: CASSLEGVATYEQYF.

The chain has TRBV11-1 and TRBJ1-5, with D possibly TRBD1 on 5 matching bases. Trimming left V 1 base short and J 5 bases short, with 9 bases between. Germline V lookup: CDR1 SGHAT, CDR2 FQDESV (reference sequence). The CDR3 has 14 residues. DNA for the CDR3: TGTGCCAGCAGCTTAGGACAGCAAGATCAGCCCCAGCATTTT. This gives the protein CASSLGQQDQPQHF.

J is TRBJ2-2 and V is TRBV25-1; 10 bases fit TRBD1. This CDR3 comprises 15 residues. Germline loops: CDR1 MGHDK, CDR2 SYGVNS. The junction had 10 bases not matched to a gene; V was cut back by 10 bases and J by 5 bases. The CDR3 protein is CATNPDRGRTGELFF. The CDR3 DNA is TGTGCCACGAATCCCGACAGGGGGCGAACCGGGGAGCTGTTTTTT.

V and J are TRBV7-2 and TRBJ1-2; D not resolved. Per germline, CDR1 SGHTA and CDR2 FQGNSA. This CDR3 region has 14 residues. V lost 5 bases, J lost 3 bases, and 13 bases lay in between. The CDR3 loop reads CASSPPTNHYGYTF. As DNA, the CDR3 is TGTGCCAGCAGCCCCCCGACAAACCACTATGGCTACACCTTC.

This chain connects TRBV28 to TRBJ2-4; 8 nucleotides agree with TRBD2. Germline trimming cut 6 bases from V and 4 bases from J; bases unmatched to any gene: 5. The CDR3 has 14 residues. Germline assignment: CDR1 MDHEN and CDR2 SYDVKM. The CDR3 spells CASSLGGEKNIQYF. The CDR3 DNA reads TGTGCCAGCAGCCTCGGGGGGGAGAAAAACATTCAGTACTTC.

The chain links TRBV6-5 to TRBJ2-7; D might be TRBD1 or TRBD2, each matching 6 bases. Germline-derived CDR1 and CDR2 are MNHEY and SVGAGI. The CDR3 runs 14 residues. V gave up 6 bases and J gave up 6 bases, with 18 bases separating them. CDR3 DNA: TGTGCCAGCAGAGACTCAGGGGAGGTCGGCGAGCAGTACTTC. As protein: CASRDSGEVGEQYF.

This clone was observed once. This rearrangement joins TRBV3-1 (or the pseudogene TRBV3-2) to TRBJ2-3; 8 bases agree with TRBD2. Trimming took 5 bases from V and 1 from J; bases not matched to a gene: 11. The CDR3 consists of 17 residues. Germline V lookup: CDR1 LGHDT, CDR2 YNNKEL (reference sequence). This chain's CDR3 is CASSAGGAQHGTDTQYF. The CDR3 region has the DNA TGTGCCAGCAGCGCCGGGGGGGCACAACACGGCACAGATACGCAGTATTTT.

CDR3 loop: CASSFLSGSYEQYF. In DNA form, the CDR3 reads TGTGCCAGCAGCTTCCTTTCTGGTTCCTACGAGCAGTACTTC. The chain employs TRBV7-9 and TRBJ2-7, with D unclear. The CDR3 runs to 14 residues. Between the trimmed V and J ends, which lost 3 bases and 1 base, there was a span of 10 bases. Germline loops: CDR1 SEHNR, CDR2 FQNEAQ (reference sequence).